A single sample gave rise to the 8 T cell receptor beta chains below, sequenced in a study of cytomegalovirus exposure and HLA in healthy donors. The PCR contained 60 Vbeta and 13 Jbeta primers. The data were produced by immunoSEQ multiplex PCR, yet TCRdb's version contains in-frame clones alone and is incomplete. Counted here are around 210,000 clones, about 77% occurring once; the ten biggest clones make up about 0.5%. The specimen sequenced was PBMCs. The receptors here all came from a boy aged 5-17 years in good health and CMV-seronegative.

This clone occurred once. The chain combines TRBV7-9 with TRBJ2-3; 14 bases fit TRBD2. V was clipped by 7 bases and J by 5 bases; unmatched bases: 8. The CDR3 contains 16 residues. The germline CDR1 and CDR2 sequences are SEHNR and FQNEAQ (reference sequence). This CDR3 is CASTEVGTSGRDTQYF. The DNA for the CDR3 is TGTGCCAGCACCGAGGTCGGGACTAGCGGGAGAGATACGCAGTATTTT.

The chain combines TRBV19 with TRBJ1-4; D remains unclear. Between the trimmed V and J ends, which lost 3 bases and 8 bases, there was a span of 13 bases. Germline V gene sequence: CDR1 LNHDA, CDR2 SQIVND (reference sequence). The CDR3 runs to 14 residues. The CDR3 DNA is TGTGCCAGTAGTATTCGGGCTGGGGAGGAAAAACTGTTTTTT. Protein sequence: CASSIRAGEEKLFF.

This chain connects TRBV19 to TRBJ1-5; the match to TRBD1 covers 10 bases. Trimming took 3 bases from V and 4 from J; bases not matched to a gene: 3. This CDR3 contains 15 residues. The germline gives CDR1 LNHDA, CDR2 SQIVND (reference sequence). The CDR3: CASSIMGQGNQPQHF. The CDR3 coding sequence is TGTGCCAGTAGTATTATGGGACAGGGGAATCAGCCCCAGCATTTT.

This clone was seen a few times. The chain links TRBV7-2 to TRBJ2-3; 12 bases are shared with TRBD2. The CDR3 is made up of 16 amino acids. Germline V gene data show CDR1 as SGHTA and CDR2 as FQGNSA. Germline trimming cut 5 bases from V and 4 bases from J; bases unmatched to any gene: 7. The CDR3 loop is CASSPRLAGDSDTQYF. In DNA form, the CDR3 reads TGTGCCAGCAGCCCAAGACTAGCGGGAGATTCAGATACGCAGTATTTT.

This chain joins TRBV7-2 and TRBJ1-2; the D gene is possibly TRBD1 (5 bases). The CDR3 extends over 14 amino acids. CDR1 and CDR2 from the germline V gene are SGHTA and FQGNSA. V lost 5 bases and J lost 8, with 18 bases in between. CDR3 in DNA: TGTGCCAGCAGCCCCCAGGGCAGCTACCGCGGCTACACCTTC. This gives the protein CASSPQGSYRGYTF. The whole variable domain, filled in from reference TRBV7-2 and TRBJ1-2, reads GAGVSQSPSNKVTEKGKDVELRCDPISGHTALYWYRQSLGQGLEFLIYFQGNSAPDKSGLPSDRFSAERTGGSVSTLTIQRTQQEDSAVYLCASSPQGSYRGYTFGSGTRLTVV.

The V call is TRBV2, the J call TRBJ1-1, with D uncertain. The CDR3 is 15 residues long. Germline V gene lookup returns CDR1 SNHLY and CDR2 FYNNEI. With 6 bases removed from V and 4 bases from J, the gap between germline ends came to 18 bases. The CDR3 nucleotides are TGTGCCAGCAGCATCGTGGTTGGAGCGGGCACTGAAGCTTTCTTT. Protein sequence: CASSIVVGAGTEAFF.

This clone was recorded a few times. J is TRBJ2-2 and V is TRBV5-4; TRBD2 is a possible D gene (6 bases). Germline CDR1 reads SGHNT; CDR2 reads YYREEE (reference sequence). Trimming shortened V by 5 bases and J by 6 bases, and 14 bases separated the two germline ends. CDR3 length equals 14 residues. This CDR3 reads CASRMGLSAGELFF. For the CDR3, the DNA is TGTGCCAGCAGAATGGGACTGTCGGCCGGGGAGCTGTTTTTT.

This rearrangement joins TRBV18 to TRBJ2-4, with no clear D. V dropped 6 bases and J dropped 6 bases, with 9 bases sitting between them. The germline gives CDR1 KGHSH, CDR2 LQKENI. The length of the CDR3 is 12 residues. The CDR3 loop is CASSGLRNIQYF. In DNA form, the CDR3 reads TGTGCCAGCTCTGGTCTACGAAACATTCAGTACTTC.